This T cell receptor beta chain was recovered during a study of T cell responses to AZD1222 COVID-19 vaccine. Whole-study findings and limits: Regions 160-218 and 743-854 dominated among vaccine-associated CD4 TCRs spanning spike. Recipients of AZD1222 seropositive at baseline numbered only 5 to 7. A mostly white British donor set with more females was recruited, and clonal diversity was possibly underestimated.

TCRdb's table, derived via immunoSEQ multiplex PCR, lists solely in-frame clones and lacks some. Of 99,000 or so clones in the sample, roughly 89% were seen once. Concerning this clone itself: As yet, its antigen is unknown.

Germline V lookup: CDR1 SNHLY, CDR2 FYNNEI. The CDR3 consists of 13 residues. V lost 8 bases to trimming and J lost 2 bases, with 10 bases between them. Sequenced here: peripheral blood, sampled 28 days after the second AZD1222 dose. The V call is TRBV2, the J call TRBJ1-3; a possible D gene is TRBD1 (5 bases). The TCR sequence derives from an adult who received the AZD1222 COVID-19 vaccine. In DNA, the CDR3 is TGTGCCAGCGAACGGGGGACTGGAAACACCATATATTTT. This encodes CASERGTGNTIYF.